This T cell receptor beta chain was captured by sequencing in a study of CD8 T cells in Susac syndrome. Concerning this clonotype: Its antigen is unknown.

Regarding the study as a whole: By the study's own acknowledgment, its TCR sequencing and HLA analysis included relatively few individuals.

An amount of RNA that ranged from roughly 0.5 to 1 ug was reverse transcribed with random hexamers. Amplification of TCR beta CDR3 was carried out by immunoSEQ multiplex PCR, which covered 54 Vbeta and 13 Jbeta segments. A single record per CDR3 protein comes from TCRdb applying MiXCR to the immunoSEQ multiplex PCR reads. The sample lists about 190,000 distinct CDR3 sequences, roughly 95% occurring once. V was trimmed by 3 bases and J by 7 bases, leaving 13 bases between them. The CDR3 length is 14 residues. Germline values: CDR1 GTSNPN, CDR2 SVGIG (reference sequence). The sequence derives from a human donor with Susac syndrome. The chain uses TRBV30 and TRBJ1-6, with no clear D. Sequencing was carried out using CD4+ T cells from PBMCs. CDR3 DNA sequence: TGTGCCTGGAGCAACTCAGACCCCAATTCACCCCTCCACTTT. This translates into CAWSNSDPNSPLHF.